The rows below give T cell receptor beta chains drawn from one sample of a study of shared clonotypes between healthy human individuals. Clones were read by immunoSEQ multiplex PCR, and TCRdb kept only the in-frame ones, dropping some. The sample carries some 2,100,000 clones, about 92% recorded once. Sequencing input: naive CD8+ T cells from PBMCs. Every receptor here comes from a man in his late teens or twenties in good health. Some clones in this sample may be carry-over from other donors' samples. Both conserved end residues are part of each CDR3. D genes are given only for firm matches. Size is omitted from some rows. Given values are once, few, many or a class for expanded clones.

j_call clone_size d_call v_call cdr3_aa cdr3_nt
TRBJ2-7 - - TRBV7-9 CASSSGTPERGEQYF TGTGCCAGCAGCTCCGGGACCCCTGAGAGGGGCGAGCAGTACTTC
TRBJ1-5 - TRBD1 TRBV27 CASSPLPGQGNGGNQPQHF TGTGCCAGCAGTCCATTACCGGGACAGGGGAATGGTGGGAATCAGCCCCAGCATTTT
TRBJ2-1 - - TRBV28 CASSPGPSPIEQFF TGTGCCAGCAGTCCCGGTCCTAGCCCAATAGAGCAGTTCTTC
TRBJ2-1 few - TRBV19 CASSKGAYEQFF TGTGCCAGTAGTAAGGGCGCGTATGAGCAGTTCTTC
TRBJ2-7 - - TRBV28 CASSFPSGTQTYEQYF TGTGCCAGCAGTTTCCCCTCCGGGACACAAACCTACGAGCAGTACTTC
TRBJ2-7 - - TRBV5-1 CASSLDGPSYEQYF TGCGCCAGCAGCTTGGATGGACCTTCCTACGAGCAGTACTTC
TRBJ2-7 - - TRBV25-1 CASSEPGTSYEQYF TGTGCCAGCAGTGAGCCCGGGACAAGCTACGAGCAGTACTTC
TRBJ2-3 - - TRBV7-9 CASSLLKDTQYF TGTGCCAGCAGCTTATTAAAAGATACGCAGTATTTT
TRBJ2-1 - TRBD2 TRBV27 CASRPSGRLNNEQFF TGTGCCAGCAGACCCAGCGGGAGACTTAACAATGAGCAGTTCTTC
TRBJ1-5 - - TRBV28 CASSTGTVNQPQHF TGTGCCAGCAGCACTGGGACGGTCAATCAGCCCCAGCATTTT
TRBJ1-2 - - TRBV14 CASSQDVGILDGYTF TGTGCCAGCAGCCAAGATGTGGGGATTTTGGATGGCTACACCTTC
TRBJ2-1 - - TRBV9 CASRRRDSLNEQFF TGTGCCAGCAGGCGAAGGGACTCCCTAAATGAGCAGTTCTTC
TRBJ1-2 - TRBD1 TRBV19 CASRGGQGYGYTF TGTGCCAGTAGAGGGGGACAGGGGTATGGCTACACCTTC
TRBJ2-7 - - TRBV5-8 CASSWDGQPTYEQYF TGTGCCAGCAGCTGGGACGGACAGCCGACCTACGAGCAGTACTTC
TRBJ2-1 - - TRBV9 CASRGTGRAEQFF TGTGCCAGCAGGGGTACAGGGCGGGCCGAACAGTTCTTC
TRBJ2-1 - - TRBV7-2 CASSPVIGNNEQFF TGTGCCAGCAGCCCAGTTATTGGGAACAATGAGCAGTTCTTC
TRBJ2-7 - - TRBV6-6 CASSKIAEQYF TGTGCCAGCAGTAAGATAGCCGAGCAGTACTTC
TRBJ1-1 - - TRBV9 CASSVAEGVGAEAFF TGTGCCAGCAGCGTAGCGGAGGGGGTGGGCGCTGAAGCTTTCTTT
TRBJ2-2 - - TRBV11-2 CASSGREAWGNPGELFF TGTGCCAGCAGCGGACGCGAAGCGTGGGGAAATCCCGGGGAGCTGTTTTTT
TRBJ1-4 - - TRBV7-8 CASRTGLSGSEKLFF TGTGCCAGCAGAACCGGACTTTCCGGATCTGAAAAACTGTTTTTT
TRBJ1-2 - TRBD1 TRBV28 CATNDRGGGYTF TGTGCCACCAACGACAGGGGGGGTGGCTACACCTTC
TRBJ2-1 - - TRBV6-5 CASRESDIKYNEQFF TGTGCCAGCAGGGAGTCGGACATCAAATACAATGAGCAGTTCTTC
TRBJ2-3 once TRBD1 TRBV28 CASSEGDSRTDTQYF TGTGCCAGCAGCGAGGGGGACAGTCGCACAGATACGCAGTATTTT
TRBJ1-1 few - TRBV5-6 CASSLLGEAFF TGTGCCAGCAGCTTGCTGGGGGAAGCTTTCTTT
TRBJ1-1 - - TRBV7-8 CASSRSGPGPLGIVGAFF TGTGCCAGCAGCAGGTCAGGGCCTGGCCCCCTAGGGATCGTTGGAGCTTTCTTT
TRBJ1-5 - TRBD1 TRBV7-9 CASSASGTVNQPQHF TGTGCCAGCAGCGCCTCCGGGACAGTAAATCAGCCCCAGCATTTT
TRBJ2-7 - TRBD1 TRBV25-1 CASSLPGGGYEQYF TGTGCCAGCAGCCTACCAGGGGGCGGGTACGAGCAGTACTTC
TRBJ2-7 once - TRBV5-1 CASSLAGGSSYEQYF TGCGCCAGCAGCTTGGCAGGGGGGAGCTCCTACGAGCAGTACTTC
TRBJ2-3 - - TRBV7-8 CASSLFQSQTHTDTQYF TGTGCCAGCAGCTTATTTCAGTCGCAGACTCACACAGATACGCAGTATTTT
TRBJ2-7 - - TRBV28 CASSPRAEGRYEQYF TGTGCCAGCAGCCCCAGGGCCGAAGGCAGGTACGAGCAGTACTTC
TRBJ1-3 - - TRBV7-9 CASSEGGSSGNTIYF TGTGCCAGCAGTGAGGGGGGGTCCTCTGGAAACACCATATATTTT
TRBJ1-1 - - TRBV7-6 CASSLTGNTEAFF TGTGCCAGCAGCCTAACAGGGAACACTGAAGCTTTCTTT
TRBJ2-7 once - TRBV9 CASSFRYEQYF TGTGCCAGCAGCTTCCGGTACGAGCAGTACTTC
TRBJ1-1 - - TRBV29-1 CSVAIQGSRHTEAFF TGCAGCGTCGCCATCCAGGGATCGCGGCACACTGAAGCTTTCTTT
TRBJ2-2 - - TRBV7-6 CASSLMVGGTGELFF TGTGCCAGCAGCCTCATGGTCGGTGGGACCGGGGAGCTGTTTTTT
TRBJ2-7 - TRBD1 TRBV4-3 CASSQDRRTGFYEQYF TGCGCCAGCAGCCAAGATCGTAGGACAGGGTTCTACGAGCAGTACTTC
TRBJ1-1 - - TRBV19 CASFDRTPEAFF TGTGCCAGTTTCGACAGGACGCCTGAAGCTTTCTTT
TRBJ2-7 - TRBD1 TRBV6-5 CASSPGTVLHEQYF TGTGCCAGCAGCCCCGGGACAGTCCTACACGAGCAGTACTTC
TRBJ2-7 - TRBD1 TRBV28 CASSLVYGQGADEQYF TGTGCCAGCAGTTTGGTTTATGGGCAGGGGGCCGACGAGCAGTACTTC
TRBJ1-1 - - TRBV10-3 CAILTGRGTEAFF TGTGCCATCCTAACGGGGAGGGGCACTGAAGCTTTCTTT
TRBJ2-2 - TRBD2 TRBV19 CASSSLAGVGELFF TGTGCCAGTAGTTCACTAGCGGGAGTCGGGGAGCTGTTTTTT
TRBJ1-5 - - TRBV2 CASSPGFHQPQHF TGTGCCAGCAGTCCAGGTTTCCATCAGCCCCAGCATTTT
TRBJ2-7 - - TRBV30 CAWGPQTYEQYF TGTGCCTGGGGACCACAGACCTACGAGCAGTACTTC
TRBJ1-1 - - TRBV27 CASSPSRGANTEAFF TGTGCCAGCAGTCCCAGCCGGGGGGCGAACACTGAAGCTTTCTTT
TRBJ1-1 few TRBD1 TRBV6-4 CASRSGTANTEAFF TGTGCCAGCAGATCGGGGACAGCTAACACTGAAGCTTTCTTT
TRBJ2-3 - TRBD2 TRBV11-3 CASSPRGLAGDQQYF TGTGCCAGCAGCCCCCGAGGACTAGCGGGGGACCAGCAGTATTTT
TRBJ2-7 - TRBD1 TRBV4-1 CASSQQSQGVYEQYF TGCGCCAGCAGCCAACAGTCACAGGGGGTCTACGAGCAGTACTTC
TRBJ2-5 - TRBD2 TRBV7-6 CASSSDHSAGVQETQYF TGTGCCAGCAGCTCCGATCATTCGGCGGGGGTCCAAGAGACCCAGTACTTC
TRBJ2-3 - TRBD2 TRBV7-9 CASSSLLAGFTDTQYF TGTGCCAGCAGCTCCCTACTAGCGGGGTTCACAGATACGCAGTATTTT
TRBJ1-1 - - TRBV21-1 CASRNEQDSSGEAFF TGTGCCAGCCGGAATGAGCAAGACAGCTCTGGTGAAGCTTTCTTT
TRBJ2-5 - - TRBV9 CASSPHRRGLEETQYF TGTGCCAGCAGCCCGCACCGGCGGGGTCTAGAAGAGACCCAGTACTTC
TRBJ2-1 - - TRBV9 CASSPPGVWQFF TGTGCCAGCAGCCCCCCCGGGGTATGGCAGTTCTTC
TRBJ1-1 few - TRBV30 CAWASGYYTEAFF TGTGCCTGGGCCTCGGGCTACTACACTGAAGCTTTCTTT